This TCR beta chain came from a study of T cell repertoires in cytomegalovirus infection. Across the whole study: The public TCR beta signatures pointed to both CMV infection and matching HLA type.

Whole-study findings and limits: Based on cumulative public TCR beta family frequency, carriers of CMV plus the relevant HLA were identified. Within the response measured ex vivo, HLA-C-restricted CMV-specific TCR beta clonotypes were dominant.

Each CDR3 protein gets one entry after TCRdb re-called the reads with MiXCR. Of approximately 990,000 distinct CDR3 sequences detected, about 33% appear once; the ten largest clones hold 13%. The length of the CDR3 is 13 residues. Germline loops: CDR1 SEHNR, CDR2 FQNEAQ (reference sequence). V lost 1 base and J 4 bases, leaving 7 bases between the germline ends. This clonotype was seen repeatedly, ten times or more. No antigen is known for it. V is TRBV7-9 and J is TRBJ2-5, with D unclear. Here the sequenced sample was cultured CD8+ T cells from PBMCs, taken from culture after CMV antigen stimulation. This receptor was identified in a human donor in good health (CMV status not recorded). Some clones in this sample may be carry-over from other donors' samples. As DNA, the CDR3 is TGTGCCAGCAGCTTAGGGCGAGTAGAGACCCAGTACTTC. Its protein product is CASSLGRVETQYF.